This T cell receptor beta chain was captured by sequencing in a study of molecular identifiers for immune sequencing clone quantification. TCRdb fed the PCR reads into MiXCR, producing one record per CDR3 protein. There are about 640,000 distinct CDR3 sequences in the sample; around 20% occur only once, and 0.85% lies in the top ten. The sample consisted of naive CD8+ T cells from blood, with Jurkat cell RNA spiked in. Subset in this sample: FACS-sorted CD8+CD4-CCR7+CD45RA+ naive T cells. The receptor was isolated from a human donor in good health. Some libraries in this study had Jurkat cell RNA spiked in.

The CDR3 region has the DNA TGTGCCAGCAGCGCCATTCAGGGGCCAGGGGTCGATACGCAGTATTTT. This gives the protein CASSAIQGPGVDTQYF. The genes are TRBV9 and TRBJ2-3, with TRBD1 as a possible D gene (6 bases). The CDR3 sequence is 16 residues long. Germline loops: CDR1 SGDLS, CDR2 YYNGEE. V lost 3 bases and J 6 bases, leaving 20 bases between the germline ends.